The 5 T cell receptor beta chains reported below all come from one sample, sequenced in a study of somatic mutations in cytotoxic T cells in rheumatoid arthritis. Profiling relied on immunoSEQ multiplex PCR, and the TCRdb table lists in-frame clones only, not all of them. The table has under 20,000 clones, around three quarters seen once. Specimen: CD8+ T cells sorted from blood. The source of these receptors is an adult with rheumatoid arthritis.

The chain employs TRBV2 and TRBJ2-2; D gene uncertain. The CDR3 is made up of 11 amino acids. The V end was cut by 7 bases, the J end by 5 bases, with 5 bases between. The germline CDR1 and CDR2 sequences are SNHLY and FYNNEI. CDR3 nucleotide sequence: TGTGCCAGCATCGGTACCGGGGAGCTGTTTTTT. Its protein is CASIGTGELFF.

The genes are TRBV29-1 and TRBJ2-1; TRBD2 matches at 9 bases. The V segment lost 3 bases and the J segment 7 bases; nucleotides outside the gene matches: 10. This CDR3 is built from 15 residues. Germline V gives CDR1 SQVTM, CDR2 ANQGSEA. In DNA, the CDR3 is TGCAGCGTTGATGGTCTTAGCGGGGGTAGAAATGAGCAGTTCTTC. Its translation: CSVDGLSGGRNEQFF.

The chain couples TRBV7-6 to TRBJ2-1; TRBD1 aligns across 9 bases. V dropped 4 bases and J dropped 8; count of bases not matched to a gene: 9. Germline CDR1 is SGHVS and CDR2 is FNYEAQ. The CDR3 length is 15 residues. This chain's CDR3 is CASSYGTGFIYEQFF. DNA for the CDR3: TGTGCCAGCAGCTATGGGACAGGGTTTATCTATGAGCAGTTCTTC.

The chain has TRBV29-1 and TRBJ2-7; D gene unclear. CDR3 length equals 13 residues. V was shortened by 8 bases and J by 0 bases, with 14 bases between the two germline ends. Germline V gives CDR1 SQVTM, CDR2 ANQGSEA. The CDR3 region is CSIQDRDSYEQYF. The CDR3 DNA reads TGCAGCATACAAGACCGAGACTCCTACGAGCAGTACTTC.

The chain links TRBV19 to TRBJ2-2; D might be TRBD2 (6 bases). Trimming removed 4 bases at V and 0 bases at J, with 21 bases between. The CDR3 spans 19 residues. Germline V gene sequence: CDR1 LNHDA, CDR2 SQIVND (reference sequence). CDR3 DNA sequence: TGTGCCAGTAGTAGGATAGGGCGGGAAGTTTATGCGAACACCGGGGAGCTGTTTTTT. It encodes CASSRIGREVYANTGELFF.